The 9 T cell receptor beta chains given below trace back to one sample, sequenced in a study of blood T cells in healthy people across ages. Next came a second PCR, run for about 6 to 12 cycles, which used a sample-barcoded 5' primer along with a J-beta primer mix. TCRdb re-analysed the 5' RACE reads in MiXCR, keeping a single row per CDR3 protein. The table lists 550,000 to 600,000 distinct CDR3 sequences, under 55% of them singletons. Sequencing was performed on blood. The origin of the receptors is a man older than 75 in good health.

The sample holds a few counts of this clonotype. The genes are TRBV20-1 and TRBJ2-5; the match to TRBD1 covers 9 bases. V shed 6 bases, J shed 1 base, and the junction held 9 bases outside the gene matches. The CDR3 runs 15 residues. CDR1 and CDR2 (germline): DFQATT, SNEGSKA (reference sequence). CDR3 residues: CSARGGQGPQETQYF. The CDR3 DNA sequence: TGCAGTGCCCGAGGGGGACAGGGACCCCAAGAGACCCAGTACTTC.

Only a few counts were recorded for this clonotype. The chain employs TRBV20-1 and TRBJ2-1, with 13 bases that match TRBD2. The CDR3 length is 19 residues. Germline V gene sequence: CDR1 DFQATT, CDR2 SNEGSKA (reference sequence). The V gene end was trimmed by 2 bases and the J gene end by 1 base; junction bases not matched to a gene: 11. The CDR3 spells CSARPWTSGSGRSYNEQFF. Written as DNA, the CDR3 is TGCAGTGCTAGACCATGGACTAGCGGGAGCGGACGGTCCTACAATGAGCAGTTCTTC.

This clonotype was counted once. The CDR3 reads CSANAGAYEQYF. The CDR3 nucleotides read TGCAGTGCTAACGCGGGGGCCTACGAGCAGTACTTC. The V gene is TRBV20-1, the J gene TRBJ2-7; 7 bases align to TRBD2. The V gene's germline CDR1 is DFQATT and CDR2 SNEGSKA (reference sequence). With V trimmed by 4 bases and J by 2 bases, 2 bases remained unmatched. The CDR3 extends over 12 amino acids.

This clonotype came up a few times. The chain recombines TRBV6-5 with TRBJ1-1; D is uncertain. Trimming removed 4 bases at V and 4 bases at J, with 13 bases between. Germline values: CDR1 MNHEY, CDR2 SVGAGI. The CDR3 covers 14 residues. CDR3 in DNA: TGTGCCAGCAGTTTAATGGAAGCGGGCACTGAAGCTTTCTTT. Translating gives CASSLMEAGTEAFF.

The rearrangement joins TRBV24-1 to TRBJ2-2; D remains unclear. V was pared by 9 bases and J by 0 bases, with 7 bases between. This CDR3 spans 13 amino acids. Per germline, CDR1 KGHDR and CDR2 SFDVKD. CDR3 in DNA: TGTGCCACCCGTCAAGCGAACACCGGGGAGCTGTTTTTT. It translates to CATRQANTGELFF.

The chain's CDR3 is CASSSGTSGGSLNEQFF. For the CDR3, the DNA is TGTGCCAGCAGCTCGGGGACTAGCGGGGGGTCTCTCAATGAGCAGTTCTTC. The V and J genes are TRBV7-3 and TRBJ2-1; 15 nucleotides align to TRBD2. V lost 4 bases, J lost 6 bases, and 7 bases stayed unmatched. Looked up from germline, CDR1 is SGHTA and CDR2 is FQGTGA. CDR3 length: 17 residues.

The V and J genes are TRBV5-1 and TRBJ2-7; D is unresolved. V gave up 2 bases and J gave up 6 bases, with 18 bases separating them. There are 15 residues in the CDR3. Germline V gene lookup returns CDR1 SGHRS and CDR2 YFSETQ. The chain's CDR3 is CASSLLIWGTTEQYF. The CDR3 nucleotides are TGCGCCAGCAGCTTACTCATTTGGGGAACTACCGAGCAGTACTTC.

The chain carries TRBV9 and TRBJ2-1, with 7 bases that match TRBD2. The CDR3 has 15 amino acids. Germline lookup yields CDR1 SGDLS and CDR2 YYNGEE. The trim removed 0 bases at V and 2 bases at J, leaving 2 bases unmatched. CDR3 residues: CASSVGGGTYNEQFF. CDR3 nucleotides: TGTGCCAGCAGCGTAGGCGGGGGAACCTACAATGAGCAGTTCTTC.

V usage is TRBV2 and J usage is TRBJ2-7, with D perhaps TRBD2 (6 bases). Germline CDR1 SNHLY, CDR2 FYNNEI. V was clipped by 8 bases and J by 2 bases, with 10 bases between them. The CDR3 spans 12 residues. CDR3 bases: TGTGCCAGCGGAGGGGAAGCCTACGAGCAGTACTTC. Its translation: CASGGEAYEQYF.